The 32 T cell receptor beta chains given below trace back to one sample, sequenced in a study of blood T cell repertoires in COVID-19. Produced via immunoSEQ multiplex PCR; TCRdb's table is partial and in-frame only. The profile shows about 180,000 clones, 75% to 90% of them singletons. Material for sequencing was PBMCs or T cells enriched from blood (not recorded which). Receptors were obtained from a man in his forties or fifties who had recovered from COVID-19.

The V call is TRBV27, the J call TRBJ2-2, with D perhaps TRBD2 (5 bases). Looked up from germline, CDR1 is MNHEY and CDR2 is SMNVEV (reference sequence). This CDR3 region has 17 residues. V was pared by 4 bases and J by 4 bases, with 19 bases between. CDR3 region: CASSSIFTTEVTGELFF. As DNA, the CDR3 is TGTGCCAGCAGTTCGATCTTCACTACGGAGGTCACCGGGGAGCTGTTTTTT.

V and J are TRBV6-5 and TRBJ2-7, with 10 bases lining up with TRBD1. Germline CDR1 reads MNHEY; CDR2 reads SVGAGI. J lost 5 bases, V lost 6 bases, and 10 bases had no gene match. The CDR3 totals 15 residues. This CDR3 is CASRGVVGQGNEQYF. CDR3 DNA sequence: TGTGCCAGCAGGGGAGTTGTGGGACAGGGGAACGAGCAGTACTTC.

CDR3 nucleotides: TGCGCCAGCAGCACTGTAGGGGCCGGGGAGCTGTTTTTT. Protein sequence: CASSTVGAGELFF. V is TRBV5-1 and J is TRBJ2-2, with D tentatively TRBD1 (5 bases). CDR3 size: 13 residues. Between the trimmed V and J ends, which lost 4 bases and 6 bases, there was a span of 10 bases. CDR1 SGHRS and CDR2 YFSETQ come from the germline V gene. The variable domain in full, completed from reference TRBV5-1 and TRBJ2-2, reads KAGVTQTPRYLIKTRGQQVTLSCSPISGHRSVSWYQQTPGQGLQFLFEYFSETQRNKGNFPGRFSGRQFSNSRSEMNVSTLELGDSALYLCASSTVGAGELFFGEGSRLTVL.

This chain joins TRBV6-6 and TRBJ2-1, with TRBD2 matching over 9 bases. V lost 5 bases, J lost 0 bases, and 2 bases stayed unmatched. The germline CDR1 and CDR2 sequences are MNHNY and SVGAGI (reference sequence). The CDR3 totals 15 residues. The CDR3 sequence: CASSLSGSSYNEQFF. The CDR3 DNA is TGTGCCAGCAGTCTTAGCGGGAGCTCCTACAATGAGCAGTTCTTC.

This clone was seen more than once but under ten times. The V call is TRBV7-3, the J call TRBJ2-2; no reliable D call. V shed 4 bases and J shed 2 bases, with 5 bases lying between them. This CDR3 comprises 13 residues. Germline V gene lookup returns CDR1 SGHTA and CDR2 FQGTGA. The CDR3 spells CASSSYNTGELFF. CDR3 nucleotide sequence: TGTGCCAGCAGCTCGTATAACACCGGGGAGCTGTTTTTT.

The rearrangement links TRBV28 to TRBJ2-7; TRBD1 aligns across 8 bases. Looked up from germline, CDR1 is MDHEN and CDR2 is SYDVKM. Losses at the gene ends were 4 bases for V and 2 bases for J; bases not matched to a gene: 10. The CDR3 runs 16 residues. CDR3 in DNA: TGTGCCAGCAGTTGGCCCCGACAGGGGCCTACCTACGAGCAGTACTTC. Its protein product is CASSWPRQGPTYEQYF. Combining the CDR3 with reference TRBV28 and TRBJ2-7 gives the whole variable domain DVKVTQSSRYLVKRTGEKVFLECVQDMDHENMFWYRQDPGLGLRLIYFSYDVKMKEKGDIPEGYSVSREKKERFSLILESASTNQTSMYLCASSWPRQGPTYEQYFGPGTRLTVT.

Concerning this clone: One base away lies a much larger clone, so this may be a sequencing read error. Other DNA sequences within the sample encode an identical CDR3. This rearrangement joins TRBV5-1 to TRBJ2-2; TRBD2 aligns across 9 bases. The CDR3 covers 21 residues. Losses at the gene ends were 5 bases for V and 2 bases for J; bases not matched to a gene: 22. Germline assignment: CDR1 SGHRS and CDR2 YFSETQ. CDR3 nucleotides: TGCGCCAGCAGACTTAAGAGAAATTTTACTCGCGGGGGGGCTAACACCGGGGAGCTGTTTTTT. Its translation: CASRLKRNFTRGGANTGELFF.

The rearrangement links TRBV27 to TRBJ1-5; D possibly corresponds to TRBD1 (6 bases). The germline V gene encodes CDR1 MNHEY and CDR2 SMNVEV (reference sequence). Trimming stripped 4 bases from V and 8 bases from J, with 15 bases between. The CDR3 consists of 14 residues. The CDR3 DNA follows: TGTGCCAGCAGTTCCCACAGGGATTTAAAGCCCCAGCATTTT. It specifies CASSSHRDLKPQHF.

A single count supports this clone. CDR3 bases: TGTGCCAGCAGGCGAAGAAGGGATAGGGGCACGTATGGCTACACCTTC. Translation: CASRRRRDRGTYGYTF. J is TRBJ1-2 and V is TRBV2; tentatively, D is TRBD1 (5 bases). Trimming stripped 6 bases from V and 5 bases from J, with 22 bases between. The CDR3 has 16 residues. CDR1 and CDR2 (germline): SNHLY, FYNNEI.

The rearrangement uses TRBV30 and TRBJ1-2, with D perhaps matching TRBD1 (5 bases). Germline values: CDR1 GTSNPN, CDR2 SVGIG (reference sequence). The CDR3 length is 13 residues. The ends were cut back, 2 bases at V and 6 bases at J, with 13 bases in the middle. CDR3: CAWSPGRDDGYTF. In nucleotides, the CDR3 is TGTGCCTGGAGTCCCGGCAGGGATGATGGCTACACCTTC. The full variable domain, in which reference TRBV30 and TRBJ1-2 provide the parts outside the CDR3, is SQTIHQWPATLVQPVGSPLSLECTVEGTSNPNLYWYRQAAGRGLQLLFYSVGIGQISSEVPQNLSASRPQDRQFILSSKKLLLSDSGFYLCAWSPGRDDGYTFGSGTRLTVV.

The CDR3 here is CASSSTGLGTEAFF. In DNA, the CDR3 is TGTGCCAGCAGCTCAACAGGGTTGGGCACTGAAGCTTTCTTT. The rearrangement uses TRBV7-2 and TRBJ1-1, with D perhaps TRBD1 (6 bases). Germline values: CDR1 SGHTA, CDR2 FQGNSA. The CDR3 runs to 14 residues. The ends were cut back, 4 bases at V and 4 bases at J, with 13 bases in the middle. Drawing the rest from reference TRBV7-2 and TRBJ1-1, the complete variable domain is GAGVSQSPSNKVTEKGKDVELRCDPISGHTALYWYRQSLGQGLEFLIYFQGNSAPDKSGLPSDRFSAERTGGSVSTLTIQRTQQEDSAVYLCASSSTGLGTEAFFGQGTRLTVV.

The chain uses TRBV27 and TRBJ1-2, with 7 bases aligning to TRBD1. This CDR3 region has 14 residues. The germline gives CDR1 MNHEY, CDR2 SMNVEV (reference sequence). Trimming at V came to 8 bases and at J to 4 bases, leaving 10 bases not matched to a gene. The CDR3 here is CASSGRQGSYGYTF. DNA of the CDR3: TGTGCCAGCTCAGGCCGACAGGGCTCCTATGGCTACACCTTC.

The gene calls are TRBV28 and TRBJ2-7; D is perhaps TRBD1 (5 bases). The germline CDR1 and CDR2 sequences are MDHEN and SYDVKM. Deletions cut 6 bases from V and 5 bases from J, with 20 bases between. The CDR3 has 15 amino acids. The CDR3 is CASRVLDLAGNEQYF. In DNA, the CDR3 is TGTGCCAGCAGGGTTCTGGACCTTGCAGGGAACGAGCAGTACTTC.

This clone was seen more than once but under ten times. The chain carries TRBV6-1 and TRBJ1-4; 8 bases align to TRBD1. The CDR3 covers 15 residues. Germline loops: CDR1 MNHNS, CDR2 SASEGT. V lost 2 bases and J lost 5; bases outside the gene matches: 4. The CDR3 spells CASSESTGGNEKLFF. CDR3 coding DNA: TGTGCCAGCAGTGAAAGTACAGGGGGAAATGAAAAACTGTTTTTT.

This clone was seen more than once but under ten times. The CDR3 sequence is CASSRTGRTGSGELFF. The DNA of the CDR3 is TGTGCCAGCAGCCGGACGGGACGGACAGGTTCCGGGGAGCTGTTTTTT. This chain links TRBV5-4 with TRBJ2-2, with 7 nucleotides matching TRBD1. Germline values: CDR1 SGHNT, CDR2 YYREEE (reference sequence). This CDR3 is 16 amino acids long. V lost 4 bases to trimming and J lost 6 bases; unmatched junction nucleotides: 12.

V gene TRBV12-5 combines with J gene TRBJ1-6; D may be TRBD1 (5 bases). The CDR3 consists of 16 residues. The germline V gene has CDR1 LGHNT and CDR2 FRNRAP. V gave up 0 bases and J gave up 5 bases, with 11 bases separating them. The CDR3 nucleotides are TGTGCTAGTGGTTTGGTCGACAGTCCTCATAATTCACCCCTCCACTTT. Amino acid sequence: CASGLVDSPHNSPLHF.

This chain joins TRBV5-1 and TRBJ2-7; TRBD1 might be the D (6 bases). The CDR3 runs 15 residues. Deletions cut 0 bases from V and 3 bases from J, with 13 bases between. CDR1 and CDR2 (germline): SGHRS, YFSETQ. CDR3: CASSLEGRGGYEQYF. CDR3 coding DNA: TGCGCCAGCAGCTTGGAGGGCAGGGGCGGCTACGAGCAGTACTTC.

The V and J genes are TRBV6-5 and TRBJ1-2, with 7 bases fitting TRBD1. V shed 6 bases and J 8 bases; nucleotides not matched to a gene: 9. This CDR3 spans 13 amino acids. Germline assignment: CDR1 MNHEY and CDR2 SVGAGI. CDR3 sequence (DNA): TGTGCCAGCAGCCACCGGGACAGTCGAGGCTACACCTTC. Translated: CASSHRDSRGYTF.

The gene calls are TRBV27 and TRBJ2-2, with D perhaps matching TRBD2 (5 bases). The germline gives CDR1 MNHEY, CDR2 SMNVEV (reference sequence). Between the trimmed V and J ends, which lost 6 bases and 1 base, there was a span of 9 bases. The CDR3 covers 14 residues. The CDR3 is CASRRAGNTGELFF. The CDR3 DNA reads TGTGCCAGCAGGAGGGCAGGGAACACCGGGGAGCTGTTTTTT.

In the case of this clone: Lacking the conserved final phenylalanine or tryptophan, this CDR3 likely reflects a read error. The limits of the CDR3 on the DNA are not certain, so only TCRdb's listed CDR3 is given. The rearrangement links TRBV10-1 to TRBJ1-3. Per the germline V gene, CDR1 is WNHNN and CDR2 is SYGVQD (reference sequence). The CDR3 length equals 8 residues, ends included. The CDR3: CASSEPPA.

This chain joins TRBV7-8 and TRBJ1-5, with D tentatively TRBD1 (5 bases). The V gene lost 5 bases and the J gene lost 4 bases, with 6 bases spanning the gap. CDR1 and CDR2 from the germline V gene are SGHVS and FQNEAQ. The length of the CDR3 is 12 residues. CDR3 protein: CASSRGNQPQHF. The CDR3 DNA sequence: TGTGCCAGCAGCCGGGGGAATCAGCCCCAGCATTTT.

This rearrangement joins TRBV10-3 to TRBJ1-5, with 8 bases identical to TRBD1. CDR3 length: 16 residues. The V gene's germline CDR1 is ENHRY and CDR2 SYGVKD. Germline trimming cut 7 bases from V and 2 bases from J; bases unmatched to any gene: 10. The CDR3 reads CAIIEGRGLGNQPQHF. The DNA for the CDR3 is TGTGCCATCATAGAAGGCAGGGGGCTGGGCAATCAGCCCCAGCATTTT.

The chain has TRBV2 and TRBJ2-1, with 7 positions matching TRBD2. CDR3 length equals 14 residues. Per germline, CDR1 SNHLY and CDR2 FYNNEI. V shed 5 bases and J 13 bases; nucleotides not matched to a gene: 14. The CDR3 loop reads CASSTPAPRGLQFF. The CDR3 coding sequence is TGTGCCAGCAGTACACCCGCCCCGCGGGGACTACAGTTCTTC. Looking up the rest from reference TRBV2 and TRBJ2-1 gives the full variable domain: EPEVTQTPSHQVTQMGQEVILRCVPISNHLYFYWYRQILGQKVEFLVSFYNNEISEKSEIFDDQFSVERPDGSNFTLKIRSTKLEDSAMYFCASSTPAPRGLQFFGPGTRLTVL.

J is TRBJ1-3 and V is TRBV5-1; D is unresolved. Germline values: CDR1 SGHRS, CDR2 YFSETQ. Between the trimmed V and J ends, which lost 4 bases and 8 bases, there was a span of 10 bases. The CDR3 loop spans 12 amino acids. Here the CDR3 DNA reads TGCGCCAGCAGCATTGATGGGCACACCATATATTTT. It specifies CASSIDGHTIYF. Filled out from reference TRBV5-1 and TRBJ1-3, the complete variable domain reads KAGVTQTPRYLIKTRGQQVTLSCSPISGHRSVSWYQQTPGQGLQFLFEYFSETQRNKGNFPGRFSGRQFSNSRSEMNVSTLELGDSALYLCASSIDGHTIYFGEGSWLTVV.

V usage is TRBV2 and J usage is TRBJ2-1; the match to TRBD2 covers 10 bases. The CDR3 has 15 residues. The J segment lost 10 bases and the V segment lost 5 bases, leaving 11 bases of the junction unmatched. Per germline, CDR1 SNHLY and CDR2 FYNNEI. The CDR3: CASSPWLAGVGEQFF. CDR3 DNA: TGTGCCAGCAGTCCCTGGCTAGCGGGAGTTGGAGAGCAGTTCTTC.

The V and J genes are TRBV24-1 and TRBJ1-5; 7 bases are shared with TRBD1. Germline V gene sequence: CDR1 KGHDR, CDR2 SFDVKD. The CDR3 sequence is 15 residues long. Trimming at V came to 12 bases and at J to 1 base, leaving 11 bases not matched to a gene. The CDR3 loop is CAPLGQVSSNQPQHF. The CDR3, as DNA: TGTGCCCCCCTAGGACAGGTCTCCAGCAATCAGCCCCAGCATTTT.

The rearrangement links TRBV28 to TRBJ1-1; 9 bases align to TRBD1. V shed 6 bases, J shed 1 base, and the junction held 6 bases outside the gene matches. Germline loops: CDR1 MDHEN, CDR2 SYDVKM. The CDR3 runs to 15 residues. This CDR3 reads CASRPTGGRNTEAFF. The CDR3 region has the DNA TGTGCCAGCAGACCAACAGGGGGCCGGAACACTGAAGCTTTCTTT. The full variable domain, completed using reference TRBV28 and TRBJ1-1, is DVKVTQSSRYLVKRTGEKVFLECVQDMDHENMFWYRQDPGLGLRLIYFSYDVKMKEKGDIPEGYSVSREKKERFSLILESASTNQTSMYLCASRPTGGRNTEAFFGQGTRLTVV.

This chain connects TRBV7-6 to TRBJ2-3, with 8 bases aligning to TRBD2. Germline CDR1 reads SGHVS; CDR2 reads FNYEAQ. V dropped 5 bases and J dropped 1; count of bases not matched to a gene: 11. This CDR3 contains 17 residues. CDR3 sequence: CASSPVVTAGGTDTQYF. CDR3 DNA sequence: TGTGCCAGCAGCCCCGTTGTGACAGCGGGAGGCACAGATACGCAGTATTTT.

This rearrangement joins TRBV28 to TRBJ2-1; perhaps TRBD2 as D (5 bases). Trimming took off 6 bases at V and 10 bases at J, with 19 bases between the two ends. The CDR3 runs to 14 residues. Germline V gene sequence: CDR1 MDHEN, CDR2 SYDVKM. The CDR3, as DNA: TGTGCCAGCAGCTTGCCCGGTGGAGTAGCGGAGCAGTTCTTC. Protein: CASSLPGGVAEQFF.

The chain recombines TRBV27 with TRBJ1-3; 8 nucleotides agree with TRBD1. The ends lost 5 bases at V and 3 bases at J; junction bases unmatched: 9. This CDR3 is 16 amino acids long. Germline loops: CDR1 MNHEY, CDR2 SMNVEV (reference sequence). The CDR3 is CASSRSTGGYGNTIYF. As DNA, the CDR3 is TGTGCCAGCAGTCGATCTACAGGGGGATATGGAAACACCATATATTTT.

This chain connects TRBV5-8 to TRBJ1-1, with D perhaps TRBD1 (5 bases). CDR1 is SGHTS, CDR2 YDEGEE, per germline. V dropped 4 bases and J dropped 7 bases, with 23 bases sitting between them. The CDR3 is 16 amino acids. Here the CDR3 reads CASSQLTVPGALEAFF. In nucleotides, the CDR3 is TGTGCCAGCAGCCAGCTGACAGTACCTGGAGCCCTTGAAGCTTTCTTT. The full variable domain, in which reference TRBV5-8 and TRBJ1-1 provide the parts outside the CDR3, is EAGVTQSPTHLIKTRGQQATLRCSPISGHTSVYWYQQALGLGLQFLLWYDEGEERNRGNFPPRFSGRQFPNYSSELNVNALELEDSALYLCASSQLTVPGALEAFFGQGTRLTVV.

The chain links TRBV18 to TRBJ1-1; no definite D call. Germline V gene lookup returns CDR1 KGHSH and CDR2 LQKENI. Trimming stripped 3 bases from V and 3 bases from J, with 14 bases between. This CDR3 has 15 residues. The CDR3 is CASSPRPPTDTEAFF. The CDR3 nucleotides are TGTGCCAGCTCACCCAGGCCCCCAACCGACACTGAAGCTTTCTTT.